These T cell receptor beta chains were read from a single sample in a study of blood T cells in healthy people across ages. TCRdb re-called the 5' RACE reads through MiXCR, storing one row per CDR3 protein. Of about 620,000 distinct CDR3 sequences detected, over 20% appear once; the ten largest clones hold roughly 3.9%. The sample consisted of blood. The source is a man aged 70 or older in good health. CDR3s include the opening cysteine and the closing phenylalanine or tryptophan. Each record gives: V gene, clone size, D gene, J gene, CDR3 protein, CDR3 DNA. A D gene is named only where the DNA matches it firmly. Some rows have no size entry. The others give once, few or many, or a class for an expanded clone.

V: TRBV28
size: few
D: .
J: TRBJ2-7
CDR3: CASSQTATYEQYF
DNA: TGTGCCAGCAGTCAAACAGCCACCTACGAGCAGTACTTC

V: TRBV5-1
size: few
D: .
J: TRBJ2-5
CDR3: CASRRTTGGGGQETQYF
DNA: TGCGCCAGCAGGAGGACTACCGGAGGTGGAGGCCAAGAGACCCAGTACTTC

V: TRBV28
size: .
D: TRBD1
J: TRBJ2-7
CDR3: CASTEAQGAYEQYF
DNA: TGTGCCAGCACCGAGGCCCAGGGGGCGTACGAGCAGTACTTC

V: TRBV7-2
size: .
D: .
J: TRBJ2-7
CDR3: CASNPGGSREQYF
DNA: TGTGCCAGCAACCCTGGCGGGTCTCGGGAGCAGTACTTC

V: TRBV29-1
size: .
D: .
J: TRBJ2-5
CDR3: CSVEFGGRTISQETQYF
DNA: TGCAGCGTTGAATTTGGTGGGAGGACAATCTCGCAAGAGACCCAGTACTTC

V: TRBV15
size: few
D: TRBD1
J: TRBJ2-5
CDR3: CATSGYGTGTETQYF
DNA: TGTGCCACCAGCGGATACGGGACAGGGACGGAGACCCAGTACTTC

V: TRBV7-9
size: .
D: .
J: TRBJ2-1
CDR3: CASSARGAGFTYNEQFF
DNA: TGTGCCAGCAGCGCCCGGGGGGCGGGGTTCACCTACAATGAGCAGTTCTTC

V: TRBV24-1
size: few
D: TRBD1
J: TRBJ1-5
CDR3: CATQRQGGGNQPQHF
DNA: TGTGCCACTCAAAGACAGGGGGGAGGCAATCAGCCCCAGCATTTT

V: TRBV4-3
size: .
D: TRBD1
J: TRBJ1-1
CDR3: CASSQDPHRGNTEAFF
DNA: TGCGCCAGCAGCCAAGATCCCCACAGGGGGAACACTGAAGCTTTCTTT

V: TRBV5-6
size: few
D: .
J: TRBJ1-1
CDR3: CASSLVTGGAGSRTEAFF
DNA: TGTGCCAGCAGCTTGGTCACTGGGGGGGCGGGAAGTAGGACTGAAGCTTTCTTT

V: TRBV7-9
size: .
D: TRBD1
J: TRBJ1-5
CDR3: CANSSNPRQGWDQPQHF
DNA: TGTGCCAACAGCTCAAATCCACGACAGGGGTGGGATCAGCCCCAGCATTTT

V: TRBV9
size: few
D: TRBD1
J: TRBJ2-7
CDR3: CASSVGDRDSYEQYF
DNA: TGTGCCAGCAGCGTAGGCGACAGGGACTCCTACGAGCAGTACTTC

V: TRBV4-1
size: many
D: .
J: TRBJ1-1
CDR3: CASSQSPPESGTEAFF
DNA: TGCGCCAGCAGCCAAAGTCCCCCCGAATCGGGCACTGAAGCTTTCTTT

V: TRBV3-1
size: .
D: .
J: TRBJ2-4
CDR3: CASSHKVIAATRDIQYF
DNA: TGTGCCAGCAGCCATAAGGTTATAGCGGCAACGAGGGACATTCAGTACTTC

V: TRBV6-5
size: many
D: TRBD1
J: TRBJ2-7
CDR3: CASKRTGGGEQYF
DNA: TGTGCCAGCAAACGGACAGGGGGAGGAGAGCAGTACTTC

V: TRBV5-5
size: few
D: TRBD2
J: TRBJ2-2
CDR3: CASSLDEGRALTGELFF
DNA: TGTGCCAGCAGCTTGGATGAGGGGAGGGCCCTCACCGGGGAGCTGTTTTTT

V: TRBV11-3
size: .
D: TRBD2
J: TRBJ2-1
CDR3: CASSQRTTSGSRQFF
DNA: TGTGCCAGCAGCCAGAGGACAACTAGCGGGAGTAGGCAGTTCTTC

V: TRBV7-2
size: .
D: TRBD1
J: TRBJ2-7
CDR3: CASSPGQGPPTSYEQYF
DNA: TGTGCCAGCAGTCCGGGACAGGGGCCCCCTACCTCCTACGAGCAGTACTTC

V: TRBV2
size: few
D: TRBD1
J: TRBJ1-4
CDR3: CASKPGTGDEKLFF
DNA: TGTGCCAGCAAGCCCGGGACAGGGGATGAAAAACTGTTTTTT

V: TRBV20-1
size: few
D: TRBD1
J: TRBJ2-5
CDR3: CSARLTGERETQYF
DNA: TGCAGTGCTAGACTGACAGGGGAGAGGGAGACCCAGTACTTC

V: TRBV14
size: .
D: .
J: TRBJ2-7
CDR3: CASSQLKGRYEQYF
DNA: TGTGCCAGCAGCCAACTTAAGGGCCGCTACGAGCAGTACTTC

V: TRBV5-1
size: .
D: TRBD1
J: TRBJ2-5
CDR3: CASAQGQETQYF
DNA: TGCGCCAGTGCACAGGGGCAAGAGACCCAGTACTTC

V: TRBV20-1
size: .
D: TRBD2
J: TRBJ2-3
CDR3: CSASGASGMRDTQYF
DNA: TGCAGTGCTAGTGGGGCTAGCGGGATGCGGGATACGCAGTATTTT

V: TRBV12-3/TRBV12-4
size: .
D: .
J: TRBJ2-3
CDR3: CASSTWETSDAQYF
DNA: TGTGCCAGCAGTACCTGGGAGACCTCAGATGCGCAGTATTTT

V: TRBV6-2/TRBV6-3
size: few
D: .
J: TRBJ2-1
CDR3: CASSYMARNNEQFF
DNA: TGTGCCAGCAGTTACATGGCGAGAAACAATGAGCAGTTCTTC

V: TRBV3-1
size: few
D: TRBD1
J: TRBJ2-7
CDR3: CASRPQGAHEQYF
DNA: TGTGCCAGCAGGCCTCAGGGGGCCCACGAGCAGTACTTC

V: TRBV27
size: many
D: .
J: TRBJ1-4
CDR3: CASTPQGYQNNEKLFF
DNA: TGTGCCAGCACCCCACAGGGTTATCAGAATAATGAAAAACTGTTTTTT

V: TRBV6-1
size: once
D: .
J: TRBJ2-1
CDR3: CASGRDLYNEQFF
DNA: TGTGCCAGCGGGCGGGACCTCTACAATGAGCAGTTCTTC

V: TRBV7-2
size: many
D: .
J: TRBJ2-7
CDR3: CASSFQTGDYEQYF
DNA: TGTGCCAGCAGTTTTCAGACAGGAGACTACGAGCAGTACTTC

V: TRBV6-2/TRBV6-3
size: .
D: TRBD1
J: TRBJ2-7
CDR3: CASSFGQGRAYEQYF
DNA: TGTGCCAGCAGTTTCGGACAGGGGCGGGCCTACGAGCAGTACTTC

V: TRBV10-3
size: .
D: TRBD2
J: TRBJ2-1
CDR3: CAISERGSSGSYNEQFF
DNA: TGTGCCATCAGTGAGAGAGGGTCTAGCGGGTCCTACAATGAGCAGTTCTTC

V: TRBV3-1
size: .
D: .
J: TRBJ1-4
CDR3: CPSSPGAGLEEKLFF
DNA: TGTCCCAGCAGCCCCGGAGCAGGGCTGGAGGAAAAACTGTTTTTT

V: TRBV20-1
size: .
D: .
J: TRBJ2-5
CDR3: CSARDAGLGEQYF
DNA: TGCAGTGCTAGAGATGCGGGGCTGGGAGAGCAGTACTTC

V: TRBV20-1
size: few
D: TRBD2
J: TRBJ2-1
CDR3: CSAGDLAGAGYNEQFF
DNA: TGCAGTGCTGGGGATCTAGCGGGAGCCGGCTACAATGAGCAGTTCTTC

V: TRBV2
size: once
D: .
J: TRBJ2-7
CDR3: CAIQGARERYF
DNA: TGTGCCATACAAGGGGCCCGAGAGCGGTACTTC

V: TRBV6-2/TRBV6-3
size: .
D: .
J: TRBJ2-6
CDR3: CASSYSGTPSGANVLTF
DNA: TGTGCCAGCAGTTACTCGGGGACACCCTCTGGGGCCAACGTCCTGACTTTC

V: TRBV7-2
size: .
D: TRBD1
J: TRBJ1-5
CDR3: CASSSTGGPNQPQHF
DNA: TGTGCCAGCAGCTCCACAGGGGGACCTAATCAGCCCCAGCATTTT

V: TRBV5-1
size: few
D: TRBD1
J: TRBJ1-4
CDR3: CASSLTGGYLEKLFF
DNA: TGCGCCAGCAGCTTGACAGGGGGGTATCTTGAAAAACTGTTTTTT

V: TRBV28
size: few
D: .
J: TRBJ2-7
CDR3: CASSTGPSSYEQYF
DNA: TGTGCCAGCAGCACGGGACCGAGCTCCTACGAGCAGTACTTC

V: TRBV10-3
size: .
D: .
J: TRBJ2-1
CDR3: CAISDPRGRDYNEQFF
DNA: TGTGCCATCAGTGACCCCCGGGGTAGGGACTACAATGAGCAGTTCTTC

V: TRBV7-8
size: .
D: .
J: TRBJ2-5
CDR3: CASSVRTSREQYF
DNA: TGTGCCAGCAGCGTCCGAACTAGCAGGGAGCAGTACTTC

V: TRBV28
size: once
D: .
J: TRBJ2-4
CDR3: CASSFIWDISKNIQYF
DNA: TGTGCCAGCAGTTTTATTTGGGACATTAGCAAAAACATTCAGTACTTC

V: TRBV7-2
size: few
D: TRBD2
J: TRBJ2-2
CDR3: CASRTSPGELFF
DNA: TGTGCCAGTCGGACTAGTCCCGGGGAGCTGTTTTTT